The rows below give T cell receptor beta chains drawn from one sample of a study of CD8+CD57+ T cells in acquired aplastic anemia. Via MiXCR, TCRdb re-called the reads, giving one row per CDR3 protein. Of 250,000 to 300,000 distinct CDR3 sequences detected, roughly half appear once; the ten largest clones hold less than 9.5%. Sequencing was performed on sorted CD4+, CD8+, or CD8+CD57+ T cells (not recorded which) from PBMCs. The receptor set was obtained from a human donor with severe aplastic anemia or a healthy control (not recorded which). The CDR3 runs from the conserved cysteine through the conserved F or W. D genes are given only for firm matches. Clone size is stated in some rows and not others, as once, few, many or a class when expanded.

v_gene	d_gene	abundance	j_gene	len	CDR3aa	CDR3nt
TRBV12-5	TRBD2	-	TRBJ2-7	15	CASGLVLAGTYEQYF	TGTGCTAGTGGTTTGGTACTAGCGGGAACTTACGAGCAGTACTTC
TRBV19	TRBD1	-	TRBJ2-7	16	CASSLLFGTGLYEQYF	TGTGCCAGTAGCCTCCTTTTTGGGACAGGCCTCTACGAGCAGTACTTC
TRBV10-3	-	-	TRBJ2-7	15	CAIRSGTIAHYEQYF	TGTGCCATCAGATCCGGGACCATCGCCCACTACGAGCAGTACTTC
TRBV20-1	TRBD1	-	TRBJ1-3	14	CSARETGRGNTIYF	TGCAGTGCTAGAGAGACAGGGAGGGGAAACACCATATATTTT
TRBV5-1	-	few	TRBJ2-7	14	CASHGGRSSYEQYF	TGCGCCAGCCACGGGGGTCGCAGCTCCTACGAGCAGTACTTC
TRBV7-8	-	-	TRBJ1-3	15	CASSSAHPGGNTIYF	TGTGCCAGCAGCTCCGCCCACCCCGGTGGAAACACCATATATTTT
TRBV28	-	-	TRBJ1-4	13	CASGSNSNEKLFF	TGTGCCAGCGGCTCTAATAGTAATGAAAAACTGTTTTTT
TRBV4-1	-	-	TRBJ2-2	14	CASSQDSGPGELFF	TGTGCCAGCAGCCAAGATTCCGGTCCCGGGGAGCTGTTTTTT
TRBV7-9	-	-	TRBJ2-7	15	CASSEGLLSPYEQYF	TGTGCCAGCAGCGAGGGACTCCTTTCTCCCTACGAGCAGTACTTC
TRBV20-1	-	many	TRBJ2-6	15	CSARDRNSGANVLTF	TGCAGTGCTAGAGATCGGAACTCTGGGGCCAACGTCCTGACTTTC
TRBV20-1	TRBD1	many	TRBJ1-2	15	CSASQNGQGKDGYTF	TGCAGTGCTAGTCAAAATGGACAGGGAAAAGATGGCTACACCTTC
TRBV19	-	few	TRBJ2-7	14	CASSPEQGAYEQYF	TGTGCCAGTAGCCCCGAGCAGGGAGCCTACGAGCAGTACTTC
TRBV20-1	-	many	TRBJ2-3	12	CSFRKGADTQYF	TGCAGCTTCAGGAAGGGTGCAGATACGCAGTATTTT
TRBV2	-	few	TRBJ1-1	12	CASRRTGLEAFF	TGTGCCAGCAGACGGACGGGACTAGAAGCTTTCTTT
TRBV7-3	-	-	TRBJ2-1	14	CASSSATGYNEQFF	TGTGCCAGCAGCTCCGCGACAGGATACAATGAGCAGTTCTTC
TRBV7-9	-	-	TRBJ1-2	12	CASSLTSYGYTF	TGTGCCAGCAGCTTAACCAGTTATGGCTACACCTTC
TRBV11-2	-	many	TRBJ1-2	12	CASSQRADGYTF	TGTGCCAGCTCACAACGGGCCGATGGCTACACCTTC
TRBV10-1	TRBD1	once	TRBJ2-7	14	CASSAGTGNSEQYF	TGCGCCAGCAGTGCCGGGACAGGGAACTCCGAGCAGTACTTC
TRBV7-2	TRBD2	-	TRBJ2-1	15	CASSFGERGGHEQFF	TGTGCCAGCAGCTTTGGGGAGCGGGGGGGCCATGAGCAGTTCTTC
TRBV20-1	-	-	TRBJ2-3	14	CSARDQIGTDTQYF	TGCAGTGCAAGGGACCAGATCGGCACAGATACGCAGTATTTT
TRBV2	-	few	TRBJ1-1	12	CASTERGTEAFF	TGTGCCAGCACCGAGAGGGGGACTGAAGCTTTCTTT
TRBV2	-	-	TRBJ1-5	12	CASSGGQETQHF	TGTGCCAGCAGTGGGGGACAAGAGACCCAGCATTTT
TRBV14	TRBD1	-	TRBJ2-3	16	CASSERQGADGDTQYF	TGTGCCAGCAGCGAAAGACAGGGGGCGGATGGAGATACGCAGTATTTT
TRBV19	TRBD1	many	TRBJ2-2	16	CASSIGTGLNTGELFF	TGTGCCAGTAGTATTGGGACAGGGCTGAACACCGGGGAGCTGTTTTTT
TRBV19	-	-	TRBJ2-7	15	CASSMSAGRAYEQYF	TGTGCCAGTAGTATGTCCGCGGGCCGGGCCTACGAGCAGTACTTC
TRBV7-3	-	-	TRBJ1-6	14	CASSLRGEDSPLHF	TGTGCCAGCAGCCTCAGGGGTGAGGATTCACCCCTCCACTTT
TRBV18	-	many	TRBJ1-3	13	CASSPGQRNTIYF	TGTGCCAGCTCACCAGGGCAGCGAAACACCATATATTTT
TRBV19	TRBD1	few	TRBJ1-6	16	CASSIRSGQGNSPLHF	TGTGCCAGTAGTATACGTTCGGGACAGGGTAATTCACCCCTCCACTTT
TRBV12-3/TRBV12-4	-	once	TRBJ2-7	13	CANSWAGNYEQYF	TGTGCCAACAGCTGGGCAGGGAACTACGAGCAGTACTTC
TRBV7-6	-	-	TRBJ2-3	15	CASSLGRAPTDTQYF	TGTGCCAGCAGCTTAGGAAGGGCCCCCACAGATACGCAGTATTTT
TRBV20-1	TRBD1	-	TRBJ2-7	13	CSASRQGSYEQYF	TGCAGTGCTAGTCGACAGGGGTCCTACGAGCAGTACTTC
TRBV2	-	-	TRBJ2-3	14	CASSLAQGPDTQYF	TGTGCCAGCAGTTTAGCGCAGGGCCCAGATACGCAGTATTTT
TRBV11-3	-	-	TRBJ1-6	14	CASSFGGAGSPLHF	TGTGCCAGCAGCTTCGGGGGTGCAGGGTCACCCCTCCACTTT
TRBV7-2	-	-	TRBJ1-2	12	CASRVSNYGYTF	TGTGCCAGCAGAGTCTCTAACTATGGCTACACCTTC
TRBV2	TRBD1	-	TRBJ2-5	15	CVSTQRDRGPETQYF	TGTGTCAGCACTCAAAGGGACAGGGGTCCGGAGACCCAGTACTTC
TRBV15	TRBD1	many	TRBJ1-1	15	CATSSDREGNRKAFF	TGTGCCACCAGCAGTGACAGGGAGGGCAATCGAAAAGCTTTCTTT
TRBV5-1	-	-	TRBJ2-3	16	CASLGGRASSTDTQYF	TGCGCCAGCTTAGGGGGGCGGGCCAGCAGCACAGATACGCAGTATTTT
TRBV24-1	-	many	TRBJ2-2	12	CATSHDTGELFF	TGTGCCACCAGTCACGACACCGGGGAGCTGTTTTTT
TRBV7-8	TRBD2	-	TRBJ2-1	16	CASSLGASGVYNEQFF	TGTGCCAGCAGCTTAGGGGCTAGCGGGGTGTACAATGAGCAGTTCTTC
TRBV15	-	few	TRBJ1-5	11	CATSRKGPQHF	TGTGCCACCAGCAGGAAGGGGCCCCAGCATTTT
TRBV9	-	many	TRBJ2-7	14	CASSGTGTGYEQYF	TGTGCCAGCAGTGGGACGGGGACGGGATACGAGCAGTACTTC
TRBV19	-	-	TRBJ2-7	13	CASSTGRAYEQYF	TGTGCCAGTAGTACGGGCCGAGCCTACGAGCAGTACTTC
TRBV7-9	TRBD1	-	TRBJ1-6	14	CASSLQGADSPLHF	TGTGCCAGCAGCTTGCAGGGGGCAGATTCACCCCTCCACTTT
TRBV3-1	TRBD2	-	TRBJ2-1	16	CASSHHRTSFSNEQFF	TGTGCCAGCAGCCACCACAGGACTAGCTTTAGCAATGAGCAGTTCTTC
TRBV6-2/TRBV6-3	-	many	TRBJ2-3	11	CASSSPGPQYF	TGTGCCAGCAGTTCCCCGGGGCCTCAATATTTT
TRBV10-1	-	-	TRBJ2-2	15	CAIRWAGEDTGELFF	TGTGCCATCAGGTGGGCAGGGGAAGACACCGGGGAGCTGTTTTTT
TRBV7-3	-	-	TRBJ2-6	12	CASREGANVLTF	TGTGCCAGCAGAGAAGGAGCCAACGTCCTGACTTTC
TRBV6-1	-	-	TRBJ1-6	14	CASRADSLNSPLHF	TGTGCCAGCAGGGCGGACAGTCTTAATTCACCCCTCCACTTT
TRBV20-1	TRBD2	-	TRBJ2-5	13	CSAFGLAGETQYF	TGCAGTGCTTTCGGACTAGCGGGAGAGACCCAGTACTTC
TRBV9	-	-	TRBJ1-6	15	CASSVAPDRGSPLHF	TGTGCCAGCAGCGTAGCGCCGGACAGAGGTTCACCCCTCCACTTT
TRBV7-8	-	few	TRBJ2-5	15	CASSLGGGVAETQYF	TGTGCCAGCAGCTTAGGAGGGGGTGTAGCGGAGACCCAGTACTTC
TRBV29-1	TRBD2	-	TRBJ2-1	12	CSVAAGRNEQFF	TGCAGCGTTGCAGCGGGGCGCAATGAGCAGTTCTTC
TRBV29-1	-	few	TRBJ2-5	13	CSVAAAGRETQYF	TGCAGCGTTGCGGCGGCAGGGAGGGAGACCCAGTACTTC
TRBV6-6	-	-	TRBJ2-7	15	CASSYSMGGSYEQYF	TGTGCCAGCAGTTACTCGATGGGCGGCTCCTACGAGCAGTACTTC
TRBV5-1	TRBD1	many	TRBJ1-1	18	CASSLRPSMTGQNTEAFF	TGCGCCAGCAGCCTCCGACCAAGCATGACAGGGCAGAACACTGAAGCTTTCTTT
TRBV20-1	TRBD2	-	TRBJ2-7	15	CSADRLAGSSYEQYF	TGCAGTGCTGATAGACTAGCGGGTAGCTCCTACGAGCAGTACTTC
TRBV27	-	-	TRBJ2-7	17	CASSFVGGAPPSYEQYF	TGTGCCAGCAGTTTTGTGGGGGGGGCCCCCCCATCGTACGAGCAGTACTTC
TRBV12-3/TRBV12-4	TRBD1	many	TRBJ2-7	13	CASSRDSSYEQYF	TGTGCCAGCAGTAGGGACAGTTCCTACGAGCAGTACTTC
TRBV7-9	TRBD1	-	TRBJ1-3	17	CASSGETGGSSGNTIYF	TGTGCCAGCAGCGGAGAGACAGGGGGGTCCTCTGGAAACACCATATATTTT